What follows are 12 T cell receptor beta chains derived from one specimen sequenced in a study of shared clonotypes between healthy human individuals. Produced via immunoSEQ multiplex PCR; TCRdb's table is partial and in-frame only. Here the sample spans about 1,800,000 clones, roughly 95% being singletons. CD45RO-negative, CCR7-selected cells formed the naive CD8 fraction, which excluded terminally differentiated effector memory CD45RA+ cells. Sequencing was carried out using naive CD8+ T cells sorted from blood. The source of these receptors is a young man in good health.

The J gene is TRBJ1-5, the V gene TRBV4-1; no definite D call. The V gene lost 1 base and the J gene lost 2 bases, with 6 bases spanning the gap. CDR3 length: 14 residues. The germline V gene encodes CDR1 MGHRA and CDR2 YSYEKL. The CDR3 DNA reads as TGCGCCAGCAGCCAAGGGGCAGGCAATCAGCCCCAGCATTTT. It specifies CASSQGAGNQPQHF.

The table lists this clone with a few counts. The chain recombines TRBV21-1 with TRBJ1-2. TRBV21-1 is designated a pseudogene. This CDR3 has 12 residues. CDR3 sequence: CASSKAEYGYTF. DNA of the CDR3: TGTGCCAGCAGCAAGGCTGAGTATGGCTACACCTTC.

V is TRBV9 and J is TRBJ2-3, with TRBD2 matching over 13 bases. With V trimmed by 4 bases and J by 10 bases, 9 bases remained unmatched. The CDR3 has 15 residues. Germline V lookup: CDR1 SGDLS, CDR2 YYNGEE. The CDR3 DNA reads TGTGCCAGCAGCCCCCCCGGACTAGCGGGGGTTTCGCAGTATTTT. It encodes CASSPPGLAGVSQYF.

Comments on this clone: Additional DNA sequences in this sample encode the identical CDR3. The chain is built from TRBV6-5 and TRBJ1-1; D perhaps matches TRBD1 (5 bases). The CDR3 sequence is 14 residues long. Trimming left V 5 bases short and J 2 bases short, with 12 bases between. Germline-derived CDR1 and CDR2 are MNHEY and SVGAGI. The CDR3 bases are TGTGCCAGCAGTCCGGGGACGGCCAACACTGAAGCTTTCTTT. Translation gives CASSPGTANTEAFF.

V and J are TRBV5-1 and TRBJ2-2, with TRBD1 as a possible D gene (5 bases). V lost 5 bases and J 4 bases, leaving 12 bases between the germline ends. Germline lookup yields CDR1 SGHRS and CDR2 YFSETQ. CDR3 size: 14 residues. CDR3 nucleotide sequence: TGCGCCAGCAGTTACGACAGCTTCACCGGGGAGCTGTTTTTT. Translating gives CASSYDSFTGELFF.

As to this clone: Different DNA sequences within this sample yield the same CDR3. J is TRBJ2-7 and V is TRBV5-4; D unresolved. Germline values: CDR1 SGHNT, CDR2 YYREEE (reference sequence). Trimming took 3 bases from V and 4 from J, leaving 5 bases between them. The length of the CDR3 is 11 residues. The CDR3 region has the DNA TGTGCCAGCAGCTCGACATACGAGCAGTACTTC. This translates into CASSSTYEQYF.

V usage is TRBV6-5 and J usage is TRBJ2-3; the D gene is possibly TRBD2 (6 bases). The CDR3 contains 13 residues. The germline V gene encodes CDR1 MNHEY and CDR2 SVGAGI. V lost 6 bases to trimming and J lost 5 bases, with 12 bases between them. CDR3 residues: CASRHGGGDTQYF. The CDR3 nucleotides read TGTGCCAGCAGGCACGGGGGTGGAGATACGCAGTATTTT.

The V and J genes are TRBV7-9 and TRBJ2-1; TRBD2 matches at 12 bases. V lost 5 bases and J lost 8; bases outside the gene matches: 10. Germline CDR1 and CDR2: SEHNR and FQNEAQ (reference sequence). This CDR3 is built from 16 residues. CDR3 loop: CASSPPGLAGLHEQFF. The CDR3 bases are TGTGCCAGCAGCCCCCCGGGACTAGCGGGTTTGCATGAGCAGTTCTTC.

V usage is TRBV11-1 and J usage is TRBJ2-7; possible D gene TRBD1, 6 bases. This CDR3 region has 14 residues. Germline CDR1 and CDR2: SGHAT and FQDESV (reference sequence). Trimming removed 5 bases at V and 2 bases at J, with 13 bases between. CDR3 residues: CASSPEGDTYEQYF. CDR3 sequence (DNA): TGTGCCAGCAGCCCCGAGGGGGACACCTACGAGCAGTACTTC.

J is TRBJ2-5 and V is TRBV10-3; no clear D. Germline values: CDR1 ENHRY, CDR2 SYGVKD. The CDR3 is made up of 11 amino acids. V was pared by 10 bases and J by 5 bases, with 11 bases between. This chain's CDR3 is CASGPWETQYF. The CDR3 nucleotides are TGTGCCAGCGGTCCCTGGGAGACCCAGTACTTC.

The chain joins TRBV30 to TRBJ1-2; the D gene is possibly TRBD1 (6 bases). Germline loops: CDR1 GTSNPN, CDR2 SVGIG (reference sequence). V was cut by 3 bases and J by 8 bases, with 16 bases left in between. This CDR3 spans 13 amino acids. DNA of the CDR3: TGTGCCTGGAGCCCTGGGGGGGGCGCGGGCTACACCTTC. This gives the protein CAWSPGGGAGYTF.

This rearrangement joins TRBV27 to TRBJ2-7, with 7 bases matching TRBD1. Germline V gene sequence: CDR1 MNHEY, CDR2 SMNVEV (reference sequence). There are 15 residues in the CDR3. Trimming removed 3 bases from V and 0 bases from J; junction bases left unmatched: 5. The CDR3: CASSFMAGGSYEQYF. CDR3 DNA: TGTGCCAGCAGTTTCATGGCAGGGGGCTCCTACGAGCAGTACTTC.